The 22 T cell receptor beta chains below all came from one sample that was sequenced in a study of blood T cell repertoires in COVID-19. Measured with immunoSEQ multiplex PCR; TCRdb has only the in-frame clones, and not every one. The sample has roughly 84,000 clones, about 79% seen once. Sequencing was performed on peripheral blood. The receptors were gathered from a woman in her forties or fifties with acute or convalescent COVID-19.

This chain links TRBV7-2 with TRBJ2-7, with 9 bases matching TRBD1. This CDR3 has 16 amino acids. After removal of 0 bases from V and 6 bases from J, the junction contained 9 bases not matched to a gene. Per germline, CDR1 SGHTA and CDR2 FQGNSA. CDR3 region: CASSLASRTGAFEQYF. The CDR3 nucleotides read TGTGCCAGCAGCTTAGCGAGTAGGACAGGGGCCTTCGAGCAGTACTTC.

This chain connects TRBV5-5 to TRBJ1-4; D is perhaps TRBD1 (5 bases). The CDR3 totals 14 residues. CDR1 is SGHKS, CDR2 YYEKEE, per germline (reference sequence). Between the trimmed V and J ends, which lost 3 bases and 4 bases, there was a span of 10 bases. CDR3 DNA: TGTGCCAGCAGCTCAGGGTCCTTTAATGAAAAACTGTTTTTT. It translates to CASSSGSFNEKLFF.

The chain employs TRBV9 and TRBJ1-3; maybe TRBD1 (5 bases). Per the germline V gene, CDR1 is SGDLS and CDR2 is YYNGEE. V was pared by 2 bases and J by 0 bases, with 15 bases between. This CDR3 spans 17 amino acids. The CDR3 sequence: CASSVYDSLSSGNTIYF. The CDR3, as DNA: TGTGCCAGCAGCGTCTATGACAGTCTCAGCTCTGGAAACACCATATATTTT.

This clone was observed a handful of times. This rearrangement joins TRBV29-1 to TRBJ2-7; 7 bases are a match to TRBD2. V was pared by 2 bases and J by 0 bases, with 4 bases of the junction left unmatched. Germline values: CDR1 SQVTM, CDR2 ANQGSEA. CDR3 length: 14 residues. Here the CDR3 DNA reads TGCAGCGTTGAAAGGGAGGGGAGCTCCTACGAGCAGTACTTC. Protein: CSVEREGSSYEQYF.

The genes are TRBV10-3 and TRBJ2-1; D is perhaps TRBD1 (5 bases). The CDR3 is 12 amino acids. Between the trimmed V and J ends, which lost 3 bases and 12 bases, there was a span of 12 bases. Germline lookup yields CDR1 ENHRY and CDR2 SYGVKD. The CDR3 spells CAISDQGAGQFF. The CDR3 DNA reads as TGTGCCATCAGTGACCAGGGTGCTGGGCAGTTCTTC.

The CDR3 bases are TGTGCCAGCAGCCTCAGAGGGTGGGGAGAATTTCACTCTGGAAACACCATATATTTT. This gives the protein CASSLRGWGEFHSGNTIYF. The V gene is TRBV7-8, the J gene TRBJ1-3; D remains unclear. The CDR3 has 19 residues. Germline CDR1 is SGHVS and CDR2 is FQNEAQ. V was cut by 5 bases and J by 0 bases, with 23 bases left in between.

With regard to this clone: At one of its ends the junction is not consistent with the germline gene, which may arise from a read error. The chain has TRBV7-2 and TRBJ2-4; TRBD1 matches at 7 bases. This CDR3 is built from 13 residues. The V gene's germline CDR1 is SGHTA and CDR2 FQGNSA. In DNA form, the CDR3 reads TGTGCCAGCAGCTTAATCGAGGGGGCCTCTGTTCACTTC. Translated, it gives CASSLIEGASVHF.

This chain uses TRBV7-2 with TRBJ1-1; D perhaps matches TRBD1 (5 bases). Looked up from germline, CDR1 is SGHTA and CDR2 is FQGNSA. The V end lost 2 bases, the J end lost 4 bases, and 14 bases lay between the germline ends. This CDR3 has 15 residues. The CDR3 loop reads CASSLNPGGGTEAFF. CDR3 bases: TGTGCCAGCAGCTTAAATCCCGGGGGGGGCACTGAAGCTTTCTTT.

The chain has TRBV11-2 and TRBJ2-1; D is ambiguous. Germline V gene sequence: CDR1 SGHAT, CDR2 FQNNGV. The V end lost 7 bases, the J end lost 8 bases, and 12 bases lay between the germline ends. The CDR3 is 12 amino acids. CDR3 residues: CASNTEPDEQFF. The CDR3, as DNA: TGTGCCAGCAATACCGAGCCGGATGAGCAGTTCTTC.

This sequence joins TRBV9 and TRBJ2-6; D possibly corresponds to TRBD2 (6 bases). In germline, CDR1 is SGDLS, CDR2 YYNGEE. The CDR3 extends over 18 amino acids. The V end was cut by 0 bases, the J end by 0 bases, with 13 bases between. CDR3: CASSVGAGTISGANVLTF. DNA of the CDR3: TGTGCCAGCAGCGTAGGGGCGGGGACCATCTCTGGGGCCAACGTCCTGACTTTC.

This clone was found a few times. The V gene is TRBV28, the J gene TRBJ1-5; tentative D call: TRBD1 (5 bases). The germline V gene encodes CDR1 MDHEN and CDR2 SYDVKM. Trimming left V 6 bases short and J 7 bases short, with 16 bases between. This CDR3 contains 14 residues. CDR3 region: CASSVRQGKQPQHF. The CDR3 DNA reads as TGTGCCAGCAGCGTTCGCCAGGGTAAACAGCCCCAGCATTTT. Full variable domain (rest looked up from reference TRBV28 and TRBJ1-5): DVKVTQSSRYLVKRTGEKVFLECVQDMDHENMFWYRQDPGLGLRLIYFSYDVKMKEKGDIPEGYSVSREKKERFSLILESASTNQTSMYLCASSVRQGKQPQHFGDGTRLSIL.

CDR3 protein: CASRAGASNEQFF. As DNA, the CDR3 is TGTGCCAGCAGAGCGGGGGCCTCCAATGAGCAGTTCTTC. This chain connects TRBV2 to TRBJ2-1; 8 positions match TRBD2. This CDR3 spans 13 amino acids. The V gene's germline CDR1 is SNHLY and CDR2 FYNNEI. The V gene end was trimmed by 6 bases and the J gene end by 6 bases; junction bases not matched to a gene: 4.

The genes are TRBV28 and TRBJ1-2, with D possibly matching TRBD1 (6 bases). Trimming stripped 6 bases from V and 5 bases from J, with 13 bases between. The germline gives CDR1 MDHEN, CDR2 SYDVKM. The CDR3 has 13 amino acids. Here the CDR3 DNA reads TGTGCCAGCAGAAGCGGACAGATTTATGGCTACACCTTC. As protein: CASRSGQIYGYTF.

The chain couples TRBV28 to TRBJ1-5; the D is unclear. The length of the CDR3 is 12 residues. The V end lost 8 bases, the J end lost 4 bases, and 9 bases lay between the germline ends. Per the germline V gene, CDR1 is MDHEN and CDR2 is SYDVKM. The DNA for the CDR3 is TGTGCCAGCCTTGAAACAAATCAGCCCCAGCATTTT. Protein: CASLETNQPQHF.

DNA of the CDR3: TGTGCCAGCAGCTTAGCGCTTTACAGGGCTAAGAATTCACCCCTCCACTTT. The encoded protein is CASSLALYRAKNSPLHF. V gene TRBV7-2 combines with J gene TRBJ1-6; TRBD1 might be the D (6 bases). This CDR3 has 17 amino acids. Looked up from germline, CDR1 is SGHTA and CDR2 is FQGNSA. Trimming took off 0 bases at V and 7 bases at J, with 16 bases between the two ends.

This clone was counted between two and nine times. V usage is TRBV10-2 and J usage is TRBJ1-5; TRBD1 is a possible D gene (5 bases). Germline V gene data show CDR1 as WSHSY and CDR2 as SAAADI. Trimming stripped 3 bases from V and 1 base from J, with 10 bases between. There are 15 residues in the CDR3. The CDR3 nucleotides read TGCGCCAGCAGTGACCAGGGTATAAGCAATCAGCCCCAGCATTTT. Translated: CASSDQGISNQPQHF.

This clone was counted a single time. This chain uses TRBV13 with TRBJ2-2; TRBD2 agrees at 9 bases. V shed 5 bases and J 2 bases; nucleotides not matched to a gene: 12. Germline V gives CDR1 PRHDT, CDR2 FYEKMQ (reference sequence). CDR3 size: 18 residues. The CDR3 DNA follows: TGTGCCAGCAGCCCCCAGGGTAGCGGGGGCCCAAACACCGGGGAGCTGTTTTTT. Translating it yields CASSPQGSGGPNTGELFF. The full variable domain, completed using reference TRBV13 and TRBJ2-2, is AAGVIQSPRHLIKEKRETATLKCYPIPRHDTVYWYQQGPGQDPQFLISFYEKMQSDKGSIPDRFSAQQFSDYHSELNMSSLELGDSALYFCASSPQGSGGPNTGELFFGEGSRLTVL.

This chain uses TRBV6-6 with TRBJ2-1; TRBD2 matches at 8 bases. The CDR3 extends over 14 amino acids. V lost 2 bases and J lost 9; bases outside the gene matches: 6. From germline, CDR1 is MNHNY and CDR2 SVGAGI (reference sequence). The CDR3 nucleotides are TGTGCCAGCAGTTACGACGGGGGGGCGGTTGAGCAGTTCTTC. Protein sequence: CASSYDGGAVEQFF.

This clone was detected a few times. The chain links TRBV5-1 to TRBJ1-1, with 11 nucleotides matching TRBD1. V lost 5 bases and J lost 3; bases outside the gene matches: 9. The germline CDR1 and CDR2 sequences are SGHRS and YFSETQ. The CDR3 loop spans 16 amino acids. CDR3: CASRRGPGQGDTEAFF. The DNA of the CDR3 is TGCGCCAGCAGACGGGGGCCGGGACAGGGGGACACTGAAGCTTTCTTT.

The V and J genes are TRBV18 and TRBJ1-1, with 9 bases identical to TRBD1. Germline CDR1 reads KGHSH; CDR2 reads LQKENI. The CDR3 runs 15 residues. The V segment lost 5 bases and the J segment 0 bases; nucleotides outside the gene matches: 4. The CDR3 protein is CASSWRQGVNTEAFF. Written as DNA, the CDR3 is TGTGCCAGCTCATGGCGACAGGGGGTGAACACTGAAGCTTTCTTT.

The J gene is TRBJ1-6, the V gene TRBV5-4, with D possibly TRBD1 on 5 matching bases. The germline gives CDR1 SGHNT, CDR2 YYREEE (reference sequence). Between the trimmed V and J ends, which lost 1 base and 3 bases, there was a span of 8 bases. This CDR3 spans 15 amino acids. CDR3 amino acids: CASSLSGIYNSPLHF. The CDR3 region has the DNA TGTGCCAGCAGCTTGTCAGGGATCTATAATTCACCCCTCCACTTT.

The rearrangement joins TRBV11-2 to TRBJ2-1, with TRBD2 matching 9 bases. Germline V gene data show CDR1 as SGHAT and CDR2 as FQNNGV. V dropped 5 bases and J dropped 10; count of bases not matched to a gene: 15. The CDR3 runs to 16 residues. DNA of the CDR3: TGTGCCAGCAGCAAATTACGTATAGCGGGGGCTGGGGAGCAGTTCTTC. Its translation: CASSKLRIAGAGEQFF.